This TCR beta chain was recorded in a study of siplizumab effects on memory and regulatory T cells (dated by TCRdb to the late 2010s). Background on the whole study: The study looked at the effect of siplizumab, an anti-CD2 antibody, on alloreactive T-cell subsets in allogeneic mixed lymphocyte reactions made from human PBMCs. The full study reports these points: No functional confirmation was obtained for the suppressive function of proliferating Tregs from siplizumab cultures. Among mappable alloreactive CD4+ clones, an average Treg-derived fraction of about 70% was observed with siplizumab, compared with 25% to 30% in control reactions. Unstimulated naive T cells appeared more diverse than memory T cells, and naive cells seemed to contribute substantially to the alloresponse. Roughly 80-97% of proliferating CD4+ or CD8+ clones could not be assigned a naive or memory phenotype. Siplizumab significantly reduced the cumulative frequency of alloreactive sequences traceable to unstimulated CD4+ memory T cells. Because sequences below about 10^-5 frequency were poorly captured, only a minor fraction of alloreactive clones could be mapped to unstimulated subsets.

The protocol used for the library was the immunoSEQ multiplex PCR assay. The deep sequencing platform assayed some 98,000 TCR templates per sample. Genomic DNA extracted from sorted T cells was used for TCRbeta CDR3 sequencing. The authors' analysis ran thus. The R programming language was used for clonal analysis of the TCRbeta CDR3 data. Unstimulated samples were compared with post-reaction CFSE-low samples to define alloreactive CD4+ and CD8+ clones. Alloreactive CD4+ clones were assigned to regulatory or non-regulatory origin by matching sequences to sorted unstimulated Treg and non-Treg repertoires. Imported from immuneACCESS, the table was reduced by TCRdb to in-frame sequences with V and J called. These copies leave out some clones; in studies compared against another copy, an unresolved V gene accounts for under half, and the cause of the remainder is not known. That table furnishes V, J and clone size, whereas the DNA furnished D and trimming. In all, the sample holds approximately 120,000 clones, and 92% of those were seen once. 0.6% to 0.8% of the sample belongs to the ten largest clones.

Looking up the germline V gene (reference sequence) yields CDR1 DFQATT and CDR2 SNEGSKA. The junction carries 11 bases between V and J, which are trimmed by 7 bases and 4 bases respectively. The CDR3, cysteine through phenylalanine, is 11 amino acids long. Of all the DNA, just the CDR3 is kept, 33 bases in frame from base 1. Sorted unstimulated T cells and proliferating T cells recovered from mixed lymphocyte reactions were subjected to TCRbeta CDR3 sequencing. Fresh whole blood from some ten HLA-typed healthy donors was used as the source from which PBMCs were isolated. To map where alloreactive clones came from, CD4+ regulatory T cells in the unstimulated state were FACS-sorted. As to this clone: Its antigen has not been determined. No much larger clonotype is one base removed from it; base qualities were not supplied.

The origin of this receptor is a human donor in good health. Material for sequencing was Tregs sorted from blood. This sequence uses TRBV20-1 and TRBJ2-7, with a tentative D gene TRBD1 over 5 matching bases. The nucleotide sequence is TGCAGTGTTCAGGGTCTTTACGAGCAGTACTTC. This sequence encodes CSVQGLYEQYF.